The source of this T cell receptor (beta chain) is a study of CD8 T cells in Susac syndrome. It was with random hexamers that about 0.45 to 1 ug RNA was reverse transcribed. The amplification used immunoSEQ multiplex PCR on TCR beta CDR3; it spanned 54 Vbeta and 13 Jbeta. TCRdb re-called the immunoSEQ multiplex PCR reads with MiXCR, one entry per CDR3 protein. The table lists 85,000 to 90,000 distinct CDR3 sequences, about 93% of them singletons, with 0.3% to 0.4% in the top ten. The table lists this clonotype with a count of one. Germline CDR1 reads SQVTM; CDR2 reads ANQGSEA. The CDR3 extends over 12 amino acids. Trimming shortened V by 3 bases and J by 3 bases, and 9 bases separated the two germline ends.

Sequencing was done on a sample of CD8+ T cells from PBMCs. The source is a human donor in good health. V and J are TRBV29-1 and TRBJ2-7; a possible D gene is TRBD2 (5 bases). Written as DNA, the CDR3 is TGCAGCGTTGACCTCAGCGGCTACGAGCAGTACTTC. It codes for CSVDLSGYEQYF.